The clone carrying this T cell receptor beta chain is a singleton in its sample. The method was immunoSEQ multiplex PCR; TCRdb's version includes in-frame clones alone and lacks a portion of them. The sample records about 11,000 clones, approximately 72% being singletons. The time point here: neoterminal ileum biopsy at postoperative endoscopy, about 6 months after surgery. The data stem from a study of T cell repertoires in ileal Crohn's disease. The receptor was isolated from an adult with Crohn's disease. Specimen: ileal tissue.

CDR3 in amino acids: CASSQADEAFF. In nucleotides, the CDR3 is TGTGCCAGCAGCCAGGCCGATGAAGCTTTCTTT. The chain links TRBV27 to TRBJ1-1; D gene ambiguous. Germline values: CDR1 MNHEY, CDR2 SMNVEV (reference sequence). The CDR3 totals 11 residues. The V and J ends lost 6 bases and 7 bases respectively, with 9 bases between them.